The 32 T cell receptor beta chains presented below share a single source sample, sequenced in a study of control samples from healthy donors and cancer patients. Assay: immunoSEQ multiplex PCR; the TCRdb copy retains only in-frame clones and omits some. The sample gives approximately 97,000 clones, 92% of which show up once; 2% to 3% is in the top ten. Sequences were obtained from blood. These receptor sequences come from a young woman in good health.

V gene TRBV13 combines with J gene TRBJ1-4; D ambiguous. The CDR3 spans 14 residues. Per the germline V gene, CDR1 is PRHDT and CDR2 is FYEKMQ (reference sequence). Deletions cut 0 bases from V and 8 bases from J, with 10 bases between. CDR3 DNA: TGTGCCAGCAGCTTAGGCCTGCTGGGAGAAAAACTGTTTTTT. It encodes CASSLGLLGEKLFF.

The chain joins TRBV19 to TRBJ1-1; D not resolved. The germline V gene encodes CDR1 LNHDA and CDR2 SQIVND (reference sequence). The length of the CDR3 is 13 residues. Trimming stripped 3 bases from V and 1 base from J, with 6 bases between. Here the CDR3 reads CASSILGNTEAFF. CDR3 DNA: TGTGCCAGTAGTATTTTAGGGAACACTGAAGCTTTCTTT. The full variable domain, with the rest looked up from reference TRBV19 and TRBJ1-1, is DGGITQSPKYLFRKEGQNVTLSCEQNLNHDAMYWYRQDPGQGLRLIYYSQIVNDFQKGDIAEGYSVSREKKESFPLTVTSAQKNPTAFYLCASSILGNTEAFFGQGTRLTVV.

The rearrangement links TRBV7-8 to TRBJ2-2, with 12 bases identical to TRBD2. This CDR3 spans 17 amino acids. With 2 bases clipped from V and 4 bases from J, the junction kept 5 bases outside the gene matches. Per germline, CDR1 SGHVS and CDR2 FQNEAQ. The CDR3 DNA sequence: TGTGCCAGCAGCTTAACTAGCGGGGGGTCGGGCACCGGGGAGCTGTTTTTT. Translation gives CASSLTSGGSGTGELFF.

V is TRBV4-1 and J is TRBJ2-7, with 7 bases that match TRBD2. Germline assignment: CDR1 MGHRA and CDR2 YSYEKL. Losses at the gene ends were 4 bases for V and 0 bases for J; bases not matched to a gene: 3. CDR3 length equals 14 residues. CDR3 loop: CASSPRTSSYEQYF. The CDR3 DNA reads as TGCGCCAGCAGCCCGCGGACTAGCTCCTACGAGCAGTACTTC.

The gene calls are TRBV12-3 or TRBV12-4 and TRBJ2-7; 9 bases map to TRBD1. V trimming: 5 bases; J trimming: 7 bases; junction bases outside the gene matches: 6. This CDR3 contains 13 residues. CDR3 sequence reads: CASSPGTGWEQYF. CDR3 in DNA: TGTGCCAGCAGTCCCGGGACAGGGTGGGAGCAGTACTTC.

This rearrangement joins TRBV19 to TRBJ2-3; weak D call: TRBD1 (6 bases). The CDR3 contains 16 residues. Germline V gives CDR1 LNHDA, CDR2 SQIVND (reference sequence). Trimming removed 6 bases at V and 0 bases at J, with 16 bases between. CDR3 DNA: TGTGCCAGTAGACCCCGACAGGCTCCTAGCACAGATACGCAGTATTTT. Translation gives CASRPRQAPSTDTQYF.

The chain links TRBV24-1 to TRBJ2-3; the D gene is possibly TRBD2 (7 bases). V lost 8 bases and J lost 5, with 10 bases in between. Germline CDR1 KGHDR, CDR2 SFDVKD. The CDR3 is 12 amino acids. CDR3 in DNA: TGTGCCACCAAGGGGGGGGGAGATACGCAGTATTTT. Protein product: CATKGGGDTQYF.

This chain's CDR3 is CASSLDGTDTQYF. The CDR3 DNA follows: TGCGCCAGCAGTTTAGACGGCACAGATACGCAGTATTTT. The chain carries TRBV5-1 and TRBJ2-3, with no clear D. V lost 5 bases, J lost 1 base, and 8 bases lay in between. The V gene's germline CDR1 is SGHRS and CDR2 YFSETQ. This CDR3 has 13 amino acids.

The chain uses TRBV27 and TRBJ1-4; D might be TRBD1 (6 bases). Trimming took off 5 bases at V and 8 bases at J, with 12 bases between the two ends. CDR3 length: 13 residues. Germline-derived CDR1 and CDR2 are MNHEY and SMNVEV (reference sequence). Written as DNA, the CDR3 is TGTGCCAGCAGTCCAACTAGGGGGGAAAAACTGTTTTTT. Its protein is CASSPTRGEKLFF.

The chain employs TRBV7-2 and TRBJ2-7; 8 nucleotides agree with TRBD2. This CDR3 contains 16 residues. Trimming removed 2 bases from V and 2 bases from J; junction bases left unmatched: 8. CDR1 and CDR2 from the germline V gene are SGHTA and FQGNSA. The CDR3 sequence: CASSLYASGLTYEQYF. The CDR3 DNA reads TGTGCCAGCAGCTTATATGCTAGCGGGCTAACCTACGAGCAGTACTTC.

The CDR3, as DNA: TGCAGTGCTAGTACAACTAGAGACACAGATACGCAGTATTTT. Protein product: CSASTTRDTDTQYF. This chain connects TRBV20-1 to TRBJ2-3; tentative D call: TRBD2 (5 bases). The germline V and J ends were trimmed by 3 bases and 2 bases, with 12 bases remaining between them. This CDR3 comprises 14 residues. The V gene's germline CDR1 is DFQATT and CDR2 SNEGSKA (reference sequence).

This rearrangement joins TRBV12-3 or TRBV12-4 to TRBJ2-7; D not certain. This CDR3 spans 13 amino acids. The V gene lost 3 bases and the J gene lost 4 bases, with 10 bases spanning the gap. CDR3 bases: TGTGCCAGCAGTTTCGGACCTGCATACGAGCAGTACTTC. Amino acid sequence: CASSFGPAYEQYF.

The chain carries TRBV21-1 and TRBJ1-6. TRBV21-1 is a listed pseudogene. This CDR3 has 18 amino acids. The CDR3 here is CASSSTPRDVDYNSPLHF. CDR3 bases: TGTGCCAGCAGCTCCACCCCCCGGGACGTAGATTATAATTCACCCCTCCACTTT.

The DNA for the CDR3 is TGTGCCAGCAGCGCAGCGCCCCCTTACCGGGGGGGGCCTAACAATGAGCAGTTCTTC. Its protein is CASSAAPPYRGGPNNEQFF. This chain uses TRBV9 with TRBJ2-1; 8 bases line up with TRBD2. The trim removed 3 bases at V and 5 bases at J, leaving 19 bases unmatched. The germline V gene has CDR1 SGDLS and CDR2 YYNGEE. The CDR3 is 19 residues long.

This rearrangement joins TRBV24-1 to TRBJ2-1; the match to TRBD2 covers 10 bases. Losses at the gene ends were 8 bases for V and 9 bases for J; bases not matched to a gene: 9. The CDR3 has 14 residues. Germline V gene lookup returns CDR1 KGHDR and CDR2 SFDVKD. CDR3 DNA sequence: TGTGCCACCACGTCTAGCGGGAGATCTAGTGAGCAGTTCTTC. This sequence encodes CATTSSGRSSEQFF.

J is TRBJ2-7 and V is TRBV7-2; 10 nucleotides match TRBD2. Germline-derived CDR1 and CDR2 are SGHTA and FQGNSA. Trimming cost V 5 bases and J 2 bases; bases outside gene matches: 3. The CDR3 consists of 14 residues. CDR3 nucleotides: TGTGCCAGCAGCATTAGCGGGGGGACCTACGAGCAGTACTTC. Translating it yields CASSISGGTYEQYF.

DNA for the CDR3: TGTGCCAGCAGCCAACACAGGGGAACCGGTGAAAAACTGTTTTTT. Protein sequence: CASSQHRGTGEKLFF. This rearrangement joins TRBV27 to TRBJ1-4; the match to TRBD1 covers 7 bases. This CDR3 has 15 residues. From germline, CDR1 is MNHEY and CDR2 SMNVEV (reference sequence). Trimming took 6 bases from V and 7 from J; bases not matched to a gene: 11.

This clone was counted once. The gene calls are TRBV6-1 and TRBJ2-7; the D gene is possibly TRBD1 (5 bases). The CDR3 extends over 13 amino acids. The germline V gene has CDR1 MNHNS and CDR2 SASEGT. Between the trimmed V and J ends, which lost 2 bases and 4 bases, there was a span of 9 bases. The CDR3 region is CASSERGPYEQYF. Written as DNA, the CDR3 is TGTGCCAGCAGTGAAAGGGGTCCATACGAGCAGTACTTC.

J is TRBJ1-5 and V is TRBV7-2; D gene uncertain. Deletions cut 2 bases from V and 0 bases from J, with 5 bases between. The CDR3 is 14 amino acids. Germline V gene data show CDR1 as SGHTA and CDR2 as FQGNSA. The CDR3 spells CASSLLNSNQPQHF. CDR3 DNA: TGTGCCAGCAGCTTACTAAATAGCAATCAGCCCCAGCATTTT.

The chain carries TRBV18 and TRBJ1-5; TRBD1 matches at 8 bases. Germline CDR1 KGHSH, CDR2 LQKENI. The CDR3 spans 14 residues. Unmatched junction bases numbered 4, after V lost 2 bases and J lost 7 bases. This CDR3 is CASSPVDRGQPQHF. The CDR3 coding sequence is TGTGCCAGCTCACCAGTCGACAGGGGACAGCCCCAGCATTTT.

The chain links TRBV24-1 to TRBJ1-1, with TRBD1 as a possible D gene (6 bases). Germline V gene data show CDR1 as KGHDR and CDR2 as SFDVKD. The CDR3 spans 13 residues. V lost 4 bases and J 3 bases, leaving 8 bases between the germline ends. CDR3 bases: TGTGCCACCAGTGACTACAGGGACACTGAAGCTTTCTTT. Protein sequence: CATSDYRDTEAFF.

The chain uses TRBV2 and TRBJ1-6, with D unclear. V was cut by 6 bases and J by 10 bases, with 19 bases left in between. This CDR3 region has 15 residues. Looked up from germline, CDR1 is SNHLY and CDR2 is FYNNEI. The CDR3 region is CASSVETKVTSPLHF. The CDR3 DNA reads as TGTGCCAGCAGCGTCGAGACCAAAGTCACCTCACCCCTCCACTTT.

The chain uses TRBV2 and TRBJ1-2; 12 bases align to TRBD1. CDR1 and CDR2 (germline): SNHLY, FYNNEI. The J segment lost 7 bases and the V segment lost 11 bases, leaving 14 bases of the junction unmatched. The CDR3 sequence is 15 residues long. CDR3 DNA: TGTGCCTCCTGGACCGGGACAGGGGGCATGAGTGGCTACACCTTC. This codes for CASWTGTGGMSGYTF.

The rearrangement uses TRBV7-9 and TRBJ1-2, with D unclear. The CDR3 is made up of 14 amino acids. V was shortened by 0 bases and J by 4 bases, with 9 bases between the two germline ends. Per germline, CDR1 SEHNR and CDR2 FQNEAQ (reference sequence). CDR3 nucleotide sequence: TGTGCCAGCAGCTTAGCGGGCAAACCCTATGGCTACACCTTC. This translates into CASSLAGKPYGYTF. The full variable domain, with the rest looked up from reference TRBV7-9 and TRBJ1-2, is DTGVSQNPRHKITKRGQNVTFRCDPISEHNRLYWYRQTLGQGPEFLTYFQNEAQLEKSRLLSDRFSAERPKGSFSTLEIQRTEQGDSAMYLCASSLAGKPYGYTFGSGTRLTVV.

This chain uses TRBV6-1 with TRBJ2-7; 11 nucleotides align to TRBD2. Germline-derived CDR1 and CDR2 are MNHNS and SASEGT. The V gene end was trimmed by 1 base and the J gene end by 6 bases; junction bases not matched to a gene: 5. The CDR3 contains 15 residues. DNA of the CDR3: TGTGCCAGCAGTGAAGGTAGCGGGGGGGCCTCCGAGCAGTACTTC. The encoded protein is CASSEGSGGASEQYF.

J is TRBJ1-1 and V is TRBV7-9; tentatively, D is TRBD1 (6 bases). V lost 5 bases, J lost 0 bases, and 19 bases lay in between. This CDR3 is built from 17 residues. The V gene's germline CDR1 is SEHNR and CDR2 FQNEAQ (reference sequence). This CDR3 is CASSPRSSGVLNTEAFF. The CDR3 DNA sequence: TGTGCCAGCAGCCCCCGAAGCTCAGGGGTCCTGAACACTGAAGCTTTCTTT.

The J gene is TRBJ1-2, the V gene TRBV28, with 8 bases identical to TRBD1. Germline assignment: CDR1 MDHEN and CDR2 SYDVKM. V dropped 6 bases and J dropped 4; count of bases not matched to a gene: 10. The CDR3 sequence is 15 residues long. CDR3 DNA sequence: TGTGCCAGCAGCTCACCCACAGGGGGAGGCTATGGCTACACCTTC. The encoded protein is CASSSPTGGGYGYTF.

About this clone itself: Within the sample, other DNA sequences also encode this same CDR3. The CDR3: CSAGFQETQYF. For the CDR3, the DNA is TGCAGTGCCGGCTTCCAAGAGACCCAGTACTTC. The chain has TRBV20-1 and TRBJ2-5; unclear D gene. Trimming removed 6 bases from V and 1 base from J, with 6 bases in between. Germline CDR1 and CDR2: DFQATT and SNEGSKA (reference sequence). The CDR3 contains 11 residues.

The CDR3 nucleotides read TGCGCCAGCAGTGAGTCGGGCGTCGGTGGGGGGGAGCAGTACTTC. Translation gives CASSESGVGGGEQYF. The chain is built from TRBV10-1 and TRBJ2-7; tentative D call: TRBD2 (6 bases). Trimming pared 0 bases from V and 7 bases from J, leaving 16 bases between. The CDR3 has 15 residues. Per the germline V gene, CDR1 is WNHNN and CDR2 is SYGVQD (reference sequence).

The chain carries TRBV5-6 and TRBJ2-1; D is ambiguous. CDR3 length: 12 amino acids. The germline V and J ends were trimmed by 4 bases and 2 bases, with 4 bases remaining between them. The germline V gene has CDR1 SGHDT and CDR2 YYEEEE. This chain's CDR3 is CASSRAYNEQFF. CDR3 DNA: TGTGCCAGCAGCCGGGCCTACAATGAGCAGTTCTTC. The full variable domain, with the rest looked up from reference TRBV5-6 and TRBJ2-1, is DAGVTQSPTHLIKTRGQQVTLRCSPKSGHDTVSWYQQALGQGPQFIFQYYEEEERQRGNFPDRFSGHQFPNYSSELNVNALLLGDSALYLCASSRAYNEQFFGPGTRLTVL.

This rearrangement joins TRBV4-3 to TRBJ2-1; D is unresolved. V shed 3 bases and J shed 13 bases, with 16 bases lying between them. CDR1 and CDR2 (germline): LGHNA, YSLEER. CDR3 length equals 13 residues. The CDR3 spells CASSQIPRSEQFF. The CDR3 DNA is TGCGCCAGCAGCCAGATCCCCAGGAGCGAACAGTTCTTC.

CDR3 loop: CASSLVGGTEAFF. In DNA form, the CDR3 reads TGTGCCAGCAGTTTAGTGGGGGGAACTGAAGCTTTCTTT. V is TRBV28 and J is TRBJ1-1; possibly TRBD1 for D (5 bases). CDR3 size: 13 residues. Germline V gene sequence: CDR1 MDHEN, CDR2 SYDVKM. The V end lost 2 bases, the J end lost 5 bases, and 9 bases lay between the germline ends. The whole variable domain, remainder taken from reference TRBV28 and TRBJ1-1, is DVKVTQSSRYLVKRTGEKVFLECVQDMDHENMFWYRQDPGLGLRLIYFSYDVKMKEKGDIPEGYSVSREKKERFSLILESASTNQTSMYLCASSLVGGTEAFFGQGTRLTVV.